This TCR beta chain is drawn from a study of human T cells and chemical hapten exposure (dated by TCRdb to the early 2020s). Regarding the research as a whole: Libraries were pooled for sequencing, and variation in per-sample TCR yields was attributed mainly to small differences in library volumes within the pool. Peripheral blood TCR repertoire changes were tracked in vivo in alopecia patients during primary and secondary sensitization to the hapten diphenylcyclopropenone (DPC). Each blood RNA sample was used to sequence both TCR alpha and TCR beta chains. Paper-wide results and their limitations: Repeated subsampling changed both the strength of the expansion versus patch-test correlation and the threshold at which that correlation became significant. No change with DPC sensitization was found in the number of TCRs above 1 in 1000 frequency, and no evidence of global repertoire structure alterations was found.

Total RNA was extracted from unfractionated whole blood collected in Tempus Blood RNA tubes. Roughly 5 healthy volunteers served as TCR sequencing controls and were bled at day 0, 2 weeks and 6 weeks. This clonotype showed up many times. Its antigen is still unknown. Nothing much larger sits one base from this clone, and base qualities are not available. V is clipped by 2 bases and J by 10 bases, and the sequence between their germline boundaries is 12 bases long. From the cysteine through the phenylalanine, the CDR3 covers 14 amino acids. Just CDR3 DNA is preserved here, 42 bases in frame from base 1. CDR1 MNHEY and CDR2 SMNVEV are derived from the germline V gene (reference sequence). Libraries were made using 5' RACE. The data were produced on an Illumina MiSeq. During library preparation, unique molecular identifiers were attached to individual cDNA molecules so that TCRs could be counted in a quantitative, reproducible way. Per the source publication's procedure: The median number of TCRs per sample was approximately 93,000, ranging from roughly 23,224 to 690,600. The Decombinator software suite was used to annotate V, J and CDR3 in the TCR reads. For the PS versus PT1 abundance plots, all samples were subsampled to the same number of TCRs (28,000). TCRs were defined as expanded if absent before sensitization and observed at least eight times at the 2-week time point. TCRdb reanalyzed the raw reads on its own, using fastp at Q25 for trimming and MiXCR for clone calling, and kept in-frame beta chains. Identical CDR3 protein sequences are pooled into one entry, listed with their most common genes and DNA. TCRdb's processing, not the study's, gives the V and J calls here. The sample table holds under 85,000 distinct CDR3 sequences, of which about 7.7% were seen once. The ten largest clones add up to approximately 2.1% of the sample.

The receptor was derived from a male donor in good health. The chain employs TRBV27 and TRBJ1-6, and possibly TRBD1, on 5 matching bases. CDR3 region: CASSLGQGKSPLHF. The nucleotide sequence is given as TGTGCCAGCAGTTTAGGGCAGGGAAAATCACCCCTCCACTTT.